This T cell receptor (beta chain) stems from a study of blood T cell repertoires in COVID-19. Generated by immunoSEQ multiplex PCR, the TCRdb table keeps only in-frame clones and is missing some. The sample lists under 500,000 clones; approximately 90% were seen once. With 11 bases removed from V and 0 bases from J, the gap between germline ends came to 11 bases. From germline, CDR1 is MDHEN and CDR2 SYDVKM. The CDR3 contains 13 residues. The TCR comes from a woman between 25 and 40 years old with acute or convalescent COVID-19. The rearrangement joins TRBV28 to TRBJ1-5; D is unresolved. The sequenced sample was peripheral blood. The CDR3 DNA reads as TGTGCCTGGGCATCCTATAGCAATCAGCCCCAGCATTTT. It translates to CAWASYSNQPQHF.